This T cell receptor beta chain is drawn from a study of long-term antiretroviral therapy in people with HIV (dated by TCRdb to about 2022). Describing the broader study: The earliest samples were collected about a decade before the 2015 WHO recommendation for immediate ART, when ART was typically delayed until CD4 counts fell. A retrospective serial study tested whether ART initiation and durable HIV suppression were associated with changes in peripheral blood TRB repertoire composition and diversity. No cross-contamination during QIAcube processing was shown when test extractions of a monoclonal T-cell line were performed alongside fewer than 35 polyclonal samples. Of the roughly 30 participants with HIV, approximately ten were female. A total of roughly 200 cryopreserved PBMC samples were contributed to the cohort by 30 adults with confirmed HIV infection, with samples collected serially over a mean of approximately six years (range 1-12).

The study at large found these results: Unsorted PBMC were profiled instead of sorted CD4+ and CD8+ T cells because pre-ART samples had limited cell numbers. The samples were dated from the mid-2000s to the late 2010s, and the ART regimens that were used may be less effective than current ART regimens. Limited PBMC availability meant only the TCR beta chain was sequenced, without alpha chain pairing. Expanded TRB clones identified before ART initiation dominated the repertoire at all time points, although this dominance fluctuated and declined in many PLHIV after ART. HIV repertoires had narrower CDR3 length ranges than controls, and the network structure suggested an antigen-experienced repertoire that shifted only slightly toward naive after ART. No data were available on ART adherence, viral resistance or therapy changes, limiting inferences about post-ART repertoire changes. Starting ART was linked to a significant rise in TRB diversity, yet even after long-term ART the diversity remained significantly lower than in transplant donor controls.

The immunoSEQ hsTCRB v3.0 assay was used at survey level resolution to sequence the TRB variable region. TRB sequencing targeted a depth of about 40,000-55,000 T-cell genomes per sample. TRB libraries were pooled and sequenced on an Illumina MiSeq using a v3 150-cycle kit. In the authors' own workflow: Repertoire analysis was run in R within a reproducible Nextflow workflow that covered QC, data transformation and analysis. LymphoSeq2, an R package for AIRR-Seq data exploration, was used to implement custom analyses. A handful of samples that yielded fewer than 5000 total TRB sequences were excluded, so that 200 or so HIV repertoires were analyzed. Among the roughly 190 retained HIV repertoires, about 57 were collected before ART initiation and 120 to 130 were collected after ART initiation. Each repertoire was downsampled to 5000 TRB nucleotide sequences, and summary statistics were averaged across 100 downsampling iterations. TRB sequences were retained for analysis only if CDR3 regions of at least seven amino acids were present. Diversity was measured with a Shannon entropy-derived clonality score and the Gini coefficient. In repertoire networks, the top 5000 CDR3 amino acid sequences were linked whenever an edit distance of one separated two sequences. For TRB CDR3 amino acid sequences, GLIPH2 was used to predict antigen specificity groups and MHC restriction. Known CMV, EBV, HIV or tissue antigen associations were flagged by matching CDR3 amino acid sequences against VDJdb and McPAS-TCR. Pre-ART, post-ART and control groups were compared with Wilcoxon signed-rank tests and Holm-Bonferroni correction. TCRdb took this table from immuneACCESS and kept in-frame rearrangements with V and J called. Such tables lack part of the clones; where checked against another copy, unresolved V genes explain under half of the gap, and the rest is unexplained. The DNA was the basis for D and trimming; V, J and clone size are from that table. The sample has approximately 33,000 clones on record, over 75% of them singletons. The ten largest clones take up roughly 3.5% of the sample.

The CDR3 spans 15 residues, from the cysteine through the phenylalanine. Solely the CDR3 DNA is kept, with 45 bases framed from the first base. V ends up 0 bases short and J 10 bases short, with an unmatched junction base count of 9. Based on the germline V gene (reference sequence), the CDR1 and CDR2 sequences are MNHNY and SVGAGI. Inclusion was restricted to participants for whom at least one PBMC sample before ART initiation and at least two post-ART samples were available. All participants with HIV were treated in the United States of America. Before DNA extraction, cryopreserved samples of roughly 0.9-11 million PBMC were thawed and washed. At the time of the earliest PBMC sample, participants with HIV were aged between roughly 23 and 60 years. Each participant contributed PBMC samples from 1-4 timepoints before ART initiation and 2-8 timepoints after ART initiation, with a median of 7 samples. For every participant, serial HIV viral load, CD4+ T-cell count, ART history and demographic data were obtained. Genomic DNA was extracted from unsorted PBMC with a Qiagen kit on a QIAcube, with processing performed in batches of 12 samples.

This clone was seen once. There is no known antigen for this receptor. The sample holds no much larger clone one base away, and base qualities are not on file. The chain couples TRBV6-6 to TRBJ2-1, with 7 bases matching TRBD2. This TCR came from a man aged 18-30 years with HIV. The sequencing here drew on unsorted PBMCs, taken 0.8 years before starting antiretroviral therapy. For the CDR3, the sequence is CASSYSAGARGEQFF. Read as DNA, the sequence is TGTGCCAGCAGTTACTCTGCGGGAGCGCGTGGCGAGCAGTTCTTC.